Each of the 28 T cell receptor beta chains below was sequenced from the same sample in a study of neurological immune-mediated disorders (dated by TCRdb to between 2018 and 2021). The library was generated by 5' RACE. Sequencing relied on an Illumina HiSeq 2500. TCRdb itself trimmed the public reads at Q25 with fastp, ran MiXCR and retained productive beta chains. Each record represents a unique CDR3 protein, reported with the most common genes and DNA among its rows. The sample table shows about 35,000 distinct CDR3 sequences, and about 3.8% are seen once. Roughly 2% of the sample comes from the top ten. The sequenced sample was PBMCs. These receptors were taken from a man between 25 and 39 years old with multiple sclerosis.

This clonotype was detected ten times or more. This chain links TRBV9 with TRBJ1-2; TRBD1 might be the D (5 bases). This CDR3 has 15 residues. Germline V gives CDR1 SGDLS, CDR2 YYNGEE. Deletions cut 3 bases from V and 7 bases from J, with 19 bases between. The CDR3 DNA is TGTGCCAGCAGCGCAGAAGCACGGGGGATAGGTGGCTACACCTTC. Residues: CASSAEARGIGGYTF.

This clonotype has only a few counts. The J gene is TRBJ2-3, the V gene TRBV5-1, with D maybe TRBD2 (5 bases). Germline CDR1 reads SGHRS; CDR2 reads YFSETQ. This CDR3 is 13 amino acids long. V lost 4 bases and J lost 4, with 10 bases in between. The chain's CDR3 is CASSPRGADTQYF. CDR3 sequence (DNA): TGCGCCAGCAGCCCCCGGGGAGCAGATACGCAGTATTTT.

This clonotype was found many times. The gene calls are TRBV5-1 and TRBJ2-7; TRBD1 aligns across 9 bases. J lost 1 base, V lost 4 bases, and 3 bases had no gene match. CDR3 length: 14 amino acids. Germline V lookup: CDR1 SGHRS, CDR2 YFSETQ. The CDR3 protein is CASSQGQGSYEQYF. The CDR3 coding sequence is TGCGCCAGCAGCCAGGGACAGGGATCCTACGAGCAGTACTTC. Together with reference TRBV5-1 and TRBJ2-7, the CDR3 gives the full variable domain: KAGVTQTPRYLIKTRGQQVTLSCSPISGHRSVSWYQQTPGQGLQFLFEYFSETQRNKGNFPGRFSGRQFSNSRSEMNVSTLELGDSALYLCASSQGQGSYEQYFGPGTRLTVT.

This clonotype was observed a few times. V is TRBV15 and J is TRBJ2-7; the D is unclear. CDR3 length: 14 amino acids. Germline CDR1 is LNHNV and CDR2 is YYDKDF (reference sequence). The V end lost 0 bases, the J end lost 3 bases, and 9 bases lay between the germline ends. The CDR3 DNA sequence: TGTGCCACCAGCAGAGATGTAAAGAACTACGAGCAGTACTTC. Translation: CATSRDVKNYEQYF.

The table lists this clonotype with many counts. The chain employs TRBV10-3 and TRBJ2-1; no firm D call. CDR1 ENHRY and CDR2 SYGVKD come from the germline V gene. The germline V and J ends were trimmed by 6 bases and 5 bases, with 11 bases remaining between them. This CDR3 is built from 13 residues. CDR3 DNA sequence: TGTGCCATCAGAATTAACAGAGACAATGAGCAGTTCTTC. Protein: CAIRINRDNEQFF.

This clonotype occurred a few times. The rearrangement uses TRBV20-1 and TRBJ2-5; TRBD2 agrees at 15 bases. CDR1 and CDR2 from the germline V gene are DFQATT and SNEGSKA (reference sequence). Losses at the gene ends were 2 bases for V and 4 bases for J; bases not matched to a gene: 2. This CDR3 spans 15 amino acids. The DNA for the CDR3 is TGCAGTGCTAGATCGGGACTAGCGGGGGGAGAGACCCAGTACTTC. Its translation is CSARSGLAGGETQYF.

Ten or more counts support this clonotype. V gene TRBV12-3 or TRBV12-4 combines with J gene TRBJ2-2; D is perhaps TRBD1 (6 bases). The V end lost 6 bases, the J end lost 5 bases, and 13 bases lay between the germline ends. The CDR3 sequence is 14 residues long. The CDR3 sequence is CASRSQGWTGELFF. The CDR3 DNA reads TGTGCCAGCAGGTCACAGGGTTGGACCGGGGAGCTGTTTTTT.

In its sample, this clonotype was seen many times. The V gene is TRBV7-9, the J gene TRBJ1-4, with 8 bases aligning to TRBD1. The CDR3 is made up of 14 amino acids. Germline V gives CDR1 SEHNR, CDR2 FQNEAQ (reference sequence). The ends lost 1 base at V and 10 bases at J; junction bases unmatched: 5. The CDR3 DNA reads as TGTGCCAGCAGCTTAGGACAGGGGATGGGAAAACTGTTTTTT. This encodes CASSLGQGMGKLFF. Drawing the rest from reference TRBV7-9 and TRBJ1-4, the complete variable domain is DTGVSQNPRHKITKRGQNVTFRCDPISEHNRLYWYRQTLGQGPEFLTYFQNEAQLEKSRLLSDRFSAERPKGSFSTLEIQRTEQGDSAMYLCASSLGQGMGKLFFGSGTQLSVL.

This chain joins TRBV12-3 or TRBV12-4 and TRBJ1-2, with D maybe TRBD1 (5 bases). The CDR3 is 12 residues long. Between the trimmed V and J ends, which lost 0 bases and 10 bases, there was a span of 9 bases. The CDR3 DNA is TGTGCCAGCAGTTTAGCTGAAGGGGCCTACACCTTC. Its translation is CASSLAEGAYTF.

This chain connects TRBV5-6 to TRBJ2-4; D perhaps matches TRBD1 (6 bases). The germline CDR1 and CDR2 sequences are SGHDT and YYEEEE. Trimming cost V 2 bases and J 1 base, with 7 bases left between them. This CDR3 is 14 amino acids long. The CDR3 DNA reads as TGTGCCAGCAGCTTTCAGGGGGCCAAAAACATTCAGTACTTC. Translating gives CASSFQGAKNIQYF.

In its sample, this clonotype was seen many times. The chain combines TRBV6-2 or TRBV6-3 with TRBJ2-1, with 11 bases matching TRBD2. With V trimmed by 4 bases and J by 5 bases, 7 bases remained unmatched. CDR3 size: 16 residues. The V gene's germline CDR1 is MNHEY and CDR2 SVGEGT. This CDR3 reads CASSFTSGGTHNEQFF. CDR3 bases: TGTGCCAGCAGTTTTACTAGCGGGGGAACCCACAATGAGCAGTTCTTC.

This clonotype was observed many times. V is TRBV5-1 and J is TRBJ2-7; 9 bases align to TRBD2. V trimming: 2 bases; J trimming: 4 bases; junction bases outside the gene matches: 4. This CDR3 comprises 14 residues. Germline V gene lookup returns CDR1 SGHRS and CDR2 YFSETQ. This CDR3 reads CASSFSGGPYEQYF. As DNA, the CDR3 is TGCGCCAGCAGCTTTAGCGGGGGACCTTACGAGCAGTACTTC.

This clonotype has ten or more counts. V usage is TRBV7-9 and J usage is TRBJ1-2; no reliable D call. V was shortened by 4 bases and J by 6 bases, with 6 bases between the two germline ends. The CDR3 consists of 11 residues. Germline V lookup: CDR1 SEHNR, CDR2 FQNEAQ (reference sequence). For the CDR3, the DNA is TGTGCCAGCAGCTCCGGGGATGGCTACACCTTC. It translates to CASSSGDGYTF.

This clonotype was recorded many times. The chain has TRBV12-3 or TRBV12-4 and TRBJ1-2, with no clear D. Between the trimmed V and J ends, which lost 8 bases and 13 bases, there was a span of 14 bases. The CDR3 contains 10 residues. CDR3 coding DNA: TGTGCCAGCGGAAATTCCCTGGGCACCTTC. Its translation: CASGNSLGTF.

The J gene is TRBJ1-5, the V gene TRBV10-1; 9 bases align to TRBD1. V shed 10 bases and J 4 bases; nucleotides not matched to a gene: 2. Germline values: CDR1 WNHNN, CDR2 SYGVQD (reference sequence). This CDR3 is 12 amino acids long. The CDR3 spells CATGTGNQPQHF. The CDR3 bases are TGCGCCACCGGGACAGGGAATCAGCCCCAGCATTTT.

This clonotype appeared many times. This CDR3 is CSAETQYEQYF. Here the CDR3 DNA reads TGCAGTGCTGAGACTCAGTACGAGCAGTACTTC. The chain joins TRBV20-1 to TRBJ2-7; unclear D gene. The ends were cut back, 5 bases at V and 4 bases at J, with 9 bases in the middle. Looked up from germline, CDR1 is DFQATT and CDR2 is SNEGSKA (reference sequence). This CDR3 has 11 residues.

This clonotype was detected ten times or more. The chain has TRBV9 and TRBJ1-1; D uncertain. Trimming shortened V by 2 bases and J by 5 bases, and 13 bases separated the two germline ends. The CDR3 runs to 14 residues. Germline CDR1 SGDLS, CDR2 YYNGEE. DNA of the CDR3: TGTGCCAGCAGCGTTCTTTCAGGTTTTACTGAAGCTTTCTTT. It yields the protein CASSVLSGFTEAFF.

Of note for this clonotype: Because it lacks the conserved phenylalanine or tryptophan at the end, this CDR3 is likely a read error. The chain uses TRBV7-8 and TRBJ2-7; D uncertain. Germline assignment: CDR1 SGHVS and CDR2 FQNEAQ. Trimming cost V 5 bases and J 9 bases, with 14 bases left between them. This CDR3 is built from 12 residues. The CDR3 DNA reads TGTGCCAGCAGCGACTTTACGAGTCGGCAGTACAAC. It translates to CASSDFTSRQYN.

Comments on this clonotype: This sequence may be a read error, since a much larger clone differs from it by one base. In this CDR3 the conserved last residue, phenylalanine or tryptophan, is missing, so a read error is likely. This rearrangement joins TRBV20-1 to TRBJ2-2; the D is unclear. The germline V gene has CDR1 DFQATT and CDR2 SNEGSKA (reference sequence). Trimming stripped 5 bases from V and 7 bases from J, with 11 bases between. This CDR3 is 12 amino acids long. The CDR3 region has the DNA TGCAGTGCTTCGAAAGACGGCGGGGAGCTGTTTATT. As protein: CSASKDGGELFI.

At least ten counts were recorded for this clonotype. V is TRBV5-1 and J is TRBJ1-1, with TRBD1 as a possible D gene (6 bases). V was shortened by 3 bases and J by 3 bases, with 12 bases between the two germline ends. This CDR3 spans 14 amino acids. Germline V gene sequence: CDR1 SGHRS, CDR2 YFSETQ. This chain's CDR3 is CASSSGTQYTEAFF. The CDR3 DNA is TGCGCCAGCAGCTCCGGGACACAATACACTGAAGCTTTCTTT.

This clonotype was found a few times. The chain combines TRBV4-3 with TRBJ1-6; no firm D call. Between the trimmed V and J ends, which lost 0 bases and 2 bases, there was a span of 11 bases. The CDR3 totals 17 residues. Germline V gene data show CDR1 as LGHNA and CDR2 as YSLEER. The CDR3, as DNA: TGCGCCAGCAGCCAAGAACTTGGTTTGCCCTATAATTCACCCCTCCACTTT. It encodes CASSQELGLPYNSPLHF.

This clonotype was recorded many times. The chain recombines TRBV29-1 with TRBJ1-4, with D possibly matching TRBD1 (5 bases). The CDR3 runs 13 residues. V shed 7 bases and J shed 7 bases, with 16 bases lying between them. CDR1 and CDR2 (germline): SQVTM, ANQGSEA. The CDR3 coding sequence is TGCAGCGAATCAGGGACCTGGGGTGAAAAACTGTTTTTT. Amino acids: CSESGTWGEKLFF.

This clonotype was detected ten times or more. The chain carries TRBV20-1 and TRBJ1-1; no definite D call. CDR3 length: 11 amino acids. Germline V gives CDR1 DFQATT, CDR2 SNEGSKA (reference sequence). Trimming removed 1 base at V and 4 bases at J, with 4 bases between. The CDR3 sequence: CSARGATEAFF. CDR3 sequence (DNA): TGCAGTGCTAGAGGGGCCACTGAAGCTTTCTTT.

This clonotype was picked up many times. The chain is built from TRBV20-1 and TRBJ1-2; TRBD1 aligns across 7 bases. Germline-derived CDR1 and CDR2 are DFQATT and SNEGSKA (reference sequence). The V and J ends lost 0 bases and 7 bases, in that order; junction bases with no gene match: 5. This CDR3 region has 13 residues. CDR3 sequence (DNA): TGCAGTGCTAGAGATTGGCAGGGGGTTGGCTACACCTTC. It specifies CSARDWQGVGYTF.

Ten or more counts support this clonotype. This chain joins TRBV20-1 and TRBJ2-1, with 12 bases identical to TRBD2. The CDR3 extends over 15 amino acids. Per the germline V gene, CDR1 is DFQATT and CDR2 is SNEGSKA (reference sequence). The V and J ends lost 2 bases and 5 bases, in that order; junction bases with no gene match: 4. The CDR3 nucleotides read TGCAGTGCTAGAAGACTAGCGGGGGTGAACAATGAGCAGTTCTTC. This translates into CSARRLAGVNNEQFF.

This clonotype was seen a handful of times. The chain is built from TRBV23-1 and TRBJ2-7; either TRBD1 or TRBD2 may supply D (5 bases each). TRBV23-1 is identified as an open reading frame with a role that is uncertain. There are 21 residues in the CDR3. With 6 bases removed from V and 3 bases from J, the gap between germline ends came to 36 bases. This CDR3 reads CASSPKAGGNQIYRSFYEQYF. Written as DNA, the CDR3 is TGCGCCAGCAGCCCAAAGGCAGGAGGCAATCAAATCTACAGGAGCTTCTACGAGCAGTACTTC.

Of note for this clonotype: A junction boundary mismatches the germline segment, possibly from a read error. The CDR3 DNA reads as TGTGCCAGCACCGGACAGAGGCGTCAGCCCCAGAATTTT. This codes for CASTGQRRQPQNF. The chain is built from TRBV12-3 or TRBV12-4 and TRBJ1-5; TRBD1 is a possible D gene (6 bases). This CDR3 has 13 residues.

The sample holds many counts of this clonotype. This CDR3 reads CASWTGESTDTQYF. In nucleotides, the CDR3 is TGTGCCAGCTGGACCGGGGAGAGCACAGATACGCAGTATTTT. The chain joins TRBV7-2 to TRBJ2-3, with D possibly matching TRBD2 (5 bases). Germline CDR1 reads SGHTA; CDR2 reads FQGNSA. The CDR3 loop spans 14 amino acids. Trimming cost V 8 bases and J 0 bases, with 12 bases left between them.